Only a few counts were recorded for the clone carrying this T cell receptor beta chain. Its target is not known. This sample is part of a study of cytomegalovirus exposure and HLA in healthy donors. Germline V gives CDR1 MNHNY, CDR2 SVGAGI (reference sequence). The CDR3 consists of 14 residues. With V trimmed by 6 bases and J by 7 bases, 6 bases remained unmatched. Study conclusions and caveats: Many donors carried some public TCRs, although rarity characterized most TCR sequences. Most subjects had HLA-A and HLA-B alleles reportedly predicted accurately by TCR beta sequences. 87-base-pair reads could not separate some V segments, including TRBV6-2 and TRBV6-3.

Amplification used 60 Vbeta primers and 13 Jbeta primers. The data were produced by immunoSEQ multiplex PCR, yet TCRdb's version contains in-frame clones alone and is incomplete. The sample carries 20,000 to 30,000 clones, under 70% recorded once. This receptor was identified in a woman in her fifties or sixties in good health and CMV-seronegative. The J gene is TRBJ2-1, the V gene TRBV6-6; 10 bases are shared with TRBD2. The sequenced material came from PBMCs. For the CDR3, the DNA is TGTGCCAGCAGCGCTAGCGGGAGTCGTAATGAGCAGTTCTTC. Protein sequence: CASSASGSRNEQFF.